This TCR beta chain was recorded in a study of cytotoxic CD8 clonotypes in ibrutinib-treated CLL. Points from the study as a whole: Public clonotypes were uncommon and contracted or stayed stable on treatment. Clonality went up at the time of ibrutinib response, stayed stable in sustained remission, and later dropped back toward its baseline level at progression.

Trimming pared 4 bases from V and 7 bases from J, leaving 8 bases between. The length of the CDR3 is 13 residues. Germline V CDR1 and CDR2: MNHNY, SVGAGI (reference sequence). Investigators sought sequencing depths of between 1 in 200,000 and 1 in 1 million T cells. Some clones are missing from TCRdb's copy, which holds only in-frame ones; the method was immunoSEQ multiplex PCR. Here the sample spans about 50,000 clones, 57% being singletons. About this clone itself: Its antigen is as yet unknown.

The chain recombines TRBV6-6 with TRBJ1-6; D is perhaps TRBD1 (5 bases). The TCR originated in a human donor with chronic lymphocytic leukemia. The sequences come from PBMCs, collected after 24 months of ibrutinib treatment. The CDR3 region has the DNA TGTGCCAGCAGTTTTGGGGGAAATTCACCCCTCCACTTT. This codes for CASSFGGNSPLHF.